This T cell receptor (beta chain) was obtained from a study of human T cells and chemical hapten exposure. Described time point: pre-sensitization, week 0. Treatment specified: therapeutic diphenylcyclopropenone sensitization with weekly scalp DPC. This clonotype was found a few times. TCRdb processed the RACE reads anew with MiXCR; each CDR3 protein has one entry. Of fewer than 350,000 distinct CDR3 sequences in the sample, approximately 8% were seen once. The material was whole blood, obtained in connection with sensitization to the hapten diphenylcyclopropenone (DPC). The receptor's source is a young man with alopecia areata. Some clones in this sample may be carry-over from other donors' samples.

CDR3 protein: CASSRPAFSYNEQFF. DNA of the CDR3: TGTGCCAGCAGCAGACCCGCCTTCTCCTACAATGAGCAGTTCTTC. The rearrangement links TRBV6-2 or TRBV6-3 to TRBJ2-1; D call uncertain. Trimming removed 6 bases from V and 0 bases from J, with 12 bases in between. This CDR3 contains 15 residues. CDR1 and CDR2 from the germline V gene are MNHEY and SVGEGT.